These 14 T cell receptor beta chains came from one sample sequenced in a study of T-cell memory formation after mild COVID-19. TCRdb redid the calling of the 5' RACE reads with MiXCR, one entry per CDR3 protein. The sample holds fewer than 550,000 distinct CDR3 sequences, around 18% seen once. Sequencing was done on a sample of PBMCs or a T cell subset sorted from them (not recorded which). Every receptor here comes from an adult woman who had mild COVID-19 (a few samples of this study predate the infection). Cell type and time point are not known.

The chain combines TRBV30 with TRBJ2-3; weak D call: TRBD1 (6 bases). In germline, CDR1 is GTSNPN, CDR2 SVGIG (reference sequence). The CDR3 sequence is 16 residues long. The V end lost 0 bases, the J end lost 4 bases, and 17 bases lay between the germline ends. The CDR3 protein is CAWSVSPTGWADTQYF. CDR3 nucleotide sequence: TGTGCCTGGAGTGTCTCCCCTACAGGGTGGGCAGATACGCAGTATTTT.

The chain combines TRBV3-1 with TRBJ2-1, with 12 bases matching TRBD1. After removal of 4 bases from V and 9 bases from J, the junction contained 10 bases not matched to a gene. The CDR3 totals 16 residues. Per germline, CDR1 LGHDT and CDR2 YNNKEL (reference sequence). The CDR3 DNA reads TGTGCCAGCAGCCCGCTTCCGGGACAGGGGGCAGGTGAGCAGTTCTTC. It codes for CASSPLPGQGAGEQFF.

V and J are TRBV4-3 and TRBJ2-7; 7 positions match TRBD2. CDR1 is LGHNA, CDR2 YSLEER, per germline. The CDR3 loop spans 17 amino acids. The V gene end was trimmed by 0 bases and the J gene end by 1 base; junction bases not matched to a gene: 9. The CDR3 reads CASSQDRSSGISYEQYF. In DNA form, the CDR3 reads TGCGCCAGCAGCCAAGATCGATCCAGCGGGATTTCCTACGAGCAGTACTTC.

The V and J genes are TRBV5-1 and TRBJ2-1; D is unresolved. Germline assignment: CDR1 SGHRS and CDR2 YFSETQ. V was trimmed by 3 bases and J by 0 bases, leaving 7 bases between them. The CDR3 length is 14 residues. CDR3 coding DNA: TGCGCCAGCAGCTGGAAGTCCTCCTACAATGAGCAGTTCTTC. This codes for CASSWKSSYNEQFF.

This clonotype was seen a few times. The chain uses TRBV18 and TRBJ2-1, with 14 bases aligning to TRBD2. The junction had 10 bases not matched to a gene; V was cut back by 0 bases and J by 9 bases. CDR1 KGHSH and CDR2 LQKENI come from the germline V gene. This CDR3 comprises 18 residues. CDR3 in DNA: TGTGCCAGCTCACCACCTCACCGGGGACTAGCGGGAGCGGGTGAGCAGTTCTTC. Its translation is CASSPPHRGLAGAGEQFF.

The chain joins TRBV9 to TRBJ1-1; D is perhaps TRBD1 (5 bases). Germline CDR1 is SGDLS and CDR2 is YYNGEE. This CDR3 spans 16 amino acids. V was trimmed by 4 bases and J by 0 bases, leaving 16 bases between them. CDR3 nucleotides: TGTGCCAGCAGCCTACACCAGTCGGACATGAACACTGAAGCTTTCTTT. Its protein is CASSLHQSDMNTEAFF.

The table lists this clonotype with a few counts. The chain employs TRBV12-3 or TRBV12-4 and TRBJ2-7, with D possibly TRBD2 on 6 matching bases. The V end lost 7 bases, the J end lost 2 bases, and 9 bases lay between the germline ends. The CDR3 spans 12 residues. The DNA for the CDR3 is TGTGCCAGCATGGGACTTACCTACGAGCAGTACTTC. This translates into CASMGLTYEQYF.

Remarks on this clonotype: At one of its ends the junction is not consistent with the germline gene, which may arise from a read error. The chain is built from TRBV7-6 and TRBJ2-3, with 7 bases that match TRBD2. The germline V gene has CDR1 SGHVS and CDR2 FNYEAQ. The CDR3 extends over 12 amino acids. As DNA, the CDR3 is TGTGCCAGCAGCCTAGCGGTAGATAAGCAGTATTTT. As protein: CASSLAVDKQYF.

There are a few counts of this clonotype. The chain employs TRBV30 and TRBJ2-5; 10 bases map to TRBD2. Germline CDR1 is GTSNPN and CDR2 is SVGIG (reference sequence). This CDR3 contains 12 residues. J lost 4 bases, V lost 5 bases, and 1 base had no gene match. The CDR3 nucleotides are TGTGCCTGGGGACTAGCGGCAGAGACCCAGTACTTC. Its protein is CAWGLAAETQYF.

This clonotype was found many times. The chain uses TRBV25-1 and TRBJ2-6, with D perhaps matching TRBD1 (5 bases). The CDR3 is made up of 14 amino acids. Per the germline V gene, CDR1 is MGHDK and CDR2 is SYGVNS. Trimming cost V 6 bases and J 0 bases, with 6 bases left between them. This CDR3 reads CASSDSSGANVLTF. The CDR3 DNA reads as TGTGCCAGCAGCGACAGCTCTGGGGCCAACGTCCTGACTTTC. Drawing the rest from reference TRBV25-1 and TRBJ2-6, the complete variable domain is EADIYQTPRYLVIGTGKKITLECSQTMGHDKMYWYQQDPGMELHLIHYSYGVNSTEKGDLSSESTVSRIRTEHFPLTLESARPSHTSQYLCASSDSSGANVLTFGAGSRLTVL.

This clonotype was seen a handful of times. The rearrangement joins TRBV3-1 to TRBJ1-4; D not resolved. The germline V and J ends were trimmed by 4 bases and 8 bases, with 20 bases remaining between them. The CDR3 runs 16 residues. Germline V gene lookup returns CDR1 LGHDT and CDR2 YNNKEL (reference sequence). DNA for the CDR3: TGTGCCAGCAGCCTAAACCCACCCGGAGCGGAGGAAAAACTGTTTTTT. Translating gives CASSLNPPGAEEKLFF.

DNA of the CDR3: TGTGCCAGCAGTCAGACTAGCGGGATGCCCTACGAGCAGTACTTC. It encodes CASSQTSGMPYEQYF. This rearrangement joins TRBV12-3 or TRBV12-4 to TRBJ2-7; 11 bases match TRBD2. This CDR3 has 15 residues. Trimming at V came to 5 bases and at J to 2 bases, leaving 5 bases not matched to a gene.

V gene TRBV4-3 combines with J gene TRBJ2-3; 9 bases fit TRBD2. Per the germline V gene, CDR1 is LGHNA and CDR2 is YSLEER. This CDR3 spans 16 amino acids. Unmatched junction bases numbered 2, after V lost 0 bases and J lost 1 base. CDR3 sequence: CASSQEASGGTDTQYF. CDR3 in DNA: TGCGCCAGCAGCCAAGAAGCTAGCGGGGGCACAGATACGCAGTATTTT.

The V gene is TRBV12-3 or TRBV12-4, the J gene TRBJ1-2; D uncertain. CDR3 length: 13 residues. V lost 6 bases to trimming and J lost 1 base, with 9 bases between them. CDR3 region: CASSPLGNYGYTF. The CDR3 nucleotides read TGTGCCAGCAGCCCTCTGGGTAACTATGGCTACACCTTC.